The T cell receptor (beta chain) under discussion was sequenced for a study of T-cell reconstitution after alpha-beta-depleted transplantation in children. Notes on the study in general: Several hundred expanded graft clones reportedly were the source of alpha-beta T cells about two months after transplant. Surviving recipient cells, namely T cells and thymic progenitors, were the source of high day-60 TCRbeta diversity in some patients.

This clonotype has a count of ten or more. Its antigen remains unidentified. The germline V and J ends were trimmed by 5 bases and 0 bases, with 10 bases remaining between them. This CDR3 has 15 amino acids. Germline-derived CDR1 and CDR2 are SGHTA and FQGNSA. Unique molecular identifiers tagged the TCRbeta library. TCRdb itself ran the PCR reads through MiXCR, one entry per CDR3 protein. The table lists 95,000 to 120,000 distinct CDR3 sequences, around 6.4% of them singletons, with 20% to 25% in the top ten. The chain recombines TRBV7-2 with TRBJ2-2; D remains ambiguous. The input for sequencing was PBMCs, mostly from graft donor cells, taken 360 days after TCRalphabeta/CD19-depleted stem cell transplant. The TCR sequence derives from a male patient between 2 and 10 years old who had a stem cell transplant for acute lymphoblastic leukemia, so the T cells may come from the graft donor. The CDR3, as DNA: TGTGCCAGCAGCCCCCGAAGGGCGAACACCGGGGAGCTGTTTTTT. This sequence encodes CASSPRRANTGELFF.